This T cell receptor beta chain was identified during a study of control samples from healthy donors and cancer patients. Per the germline V gene, CDR1 is SGDLS and CDR2 is YYNGEE. The junction had 2 bases not matched to a gene; V was cut back by 3 bases and J by 4 bases. The CDR3 sequence is 13 residues long. Sequencing used immunoSEQ multiplex PCR; TCRdb keeps in-frame clones, though not all of them. There are fewer than 200,000 clones in the sample, with roughly 2.2% held by the top ten. The receptor was isolated from a woman under 40 in good health. Sequencing was carried out using blood. The V gene is TRBV9, the J gene TRBJ2-3; 7 bases map to TRBD1. The CDR3 nucleotides are TGTGCCAGCAGCGGAGGGGGCTCAGATACGCAGTATTTT. Its protein is CASSGGGSDTQYF.